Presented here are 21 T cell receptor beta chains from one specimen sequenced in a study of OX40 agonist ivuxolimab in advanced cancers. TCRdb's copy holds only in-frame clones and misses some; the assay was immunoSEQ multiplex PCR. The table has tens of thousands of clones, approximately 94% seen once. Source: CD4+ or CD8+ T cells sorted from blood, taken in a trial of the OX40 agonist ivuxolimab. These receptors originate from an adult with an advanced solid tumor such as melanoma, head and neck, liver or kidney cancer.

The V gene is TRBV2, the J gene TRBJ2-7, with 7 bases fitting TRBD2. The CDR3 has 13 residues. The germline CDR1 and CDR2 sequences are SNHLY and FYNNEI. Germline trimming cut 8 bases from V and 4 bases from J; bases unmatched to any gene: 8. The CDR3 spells CASRAGVGYEQYF. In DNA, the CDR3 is TGTGCCAGCCGGGCGGGGGTCGGGTACGAGCAGTACTTC. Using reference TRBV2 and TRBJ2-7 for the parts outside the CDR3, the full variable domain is EPEVTQTPSHQVTQMGQEVILRCVPISNHLYFYWYRQILGQKVEFLVSFYNNEISEKSEIFDDQFSVERPDGSNFTLKIRSTKLEDSAMYFCASRAGVGYEQYFGPGTRLTVT.

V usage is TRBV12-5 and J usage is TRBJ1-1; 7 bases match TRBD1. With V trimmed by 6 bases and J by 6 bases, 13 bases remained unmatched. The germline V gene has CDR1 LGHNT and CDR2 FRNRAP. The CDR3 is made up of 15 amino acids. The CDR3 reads CASGRAFTGTAEAFF. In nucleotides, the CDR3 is TGTGCTAGTGGACGAGCCTTTACCGGGACAGCTGAAGCTTTCTTT. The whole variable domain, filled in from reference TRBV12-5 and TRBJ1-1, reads DARVTQTPRHKVTEMGQEVTMRCQPILGHNTVFWYRQTMMQGLELLAYFRNRAPLDDSGMPKDRFSAEMPDATLATLKIQPSEPRDSAVYFCASGRAFTGTAEAFFGQGTRLTVV.

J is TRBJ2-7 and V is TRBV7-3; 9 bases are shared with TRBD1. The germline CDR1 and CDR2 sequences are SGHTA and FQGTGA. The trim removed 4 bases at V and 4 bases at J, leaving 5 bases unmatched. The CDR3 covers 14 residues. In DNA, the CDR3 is TGTGCCAGCAGCTCCGGGACAGGGTTATACGAGCAGTACTTC. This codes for CASSSGTGLYEQYF.

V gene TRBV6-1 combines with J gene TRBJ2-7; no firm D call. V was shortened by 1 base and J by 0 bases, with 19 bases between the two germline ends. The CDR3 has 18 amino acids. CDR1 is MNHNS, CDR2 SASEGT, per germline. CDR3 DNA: TGTGCCAGCAGTGAAGGGGCCTATCTGACACTGAGCTCCTACGAGCAGTACTTC. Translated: CASSEGAYLTLSSYEQYF.

The CDR3: CSGGGGNTEAFF. The DNA for the CDR3 is TGCAGCGGGGGGGGAGGCAACACTGAAGCTTTCTTT. The chain has TRBV29-1 and TRBJ1-1; D is perhaps TRBD1 (5 bases). The CDR3 runs to 12 residues. The germline V gene has CDR1 SQVTM and CDR2 ANQGSEA. Trimming removed 7 bases at V and 2 bases at J, with 11 bases between.

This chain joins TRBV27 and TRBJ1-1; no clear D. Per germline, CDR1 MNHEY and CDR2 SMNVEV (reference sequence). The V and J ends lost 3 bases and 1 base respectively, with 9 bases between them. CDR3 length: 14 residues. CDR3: CASSFALGNTEAFF. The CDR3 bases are TGTGCCAGCAGTTTTGCCTTGGGGAACACTGAAGCTTTCTTT.

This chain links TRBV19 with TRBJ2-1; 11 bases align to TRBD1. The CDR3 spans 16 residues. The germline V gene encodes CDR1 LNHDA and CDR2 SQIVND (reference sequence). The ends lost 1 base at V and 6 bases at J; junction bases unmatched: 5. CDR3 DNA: TGTGCCAGTAGTATAGCCCCGGGACAGGGGGGCAATGAGCAGTTCTTC. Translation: CASSIAPGQGGNEQFF.

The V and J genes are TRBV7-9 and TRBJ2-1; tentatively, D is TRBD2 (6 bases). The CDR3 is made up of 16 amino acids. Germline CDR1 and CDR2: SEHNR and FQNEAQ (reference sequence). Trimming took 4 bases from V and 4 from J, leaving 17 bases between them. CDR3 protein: CASSSALGSGYNEQFF. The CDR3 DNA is TGTGCCAGCAGCTCAGCCTTGGGTAGCGGATACAATGAGCAGTTCTTC.

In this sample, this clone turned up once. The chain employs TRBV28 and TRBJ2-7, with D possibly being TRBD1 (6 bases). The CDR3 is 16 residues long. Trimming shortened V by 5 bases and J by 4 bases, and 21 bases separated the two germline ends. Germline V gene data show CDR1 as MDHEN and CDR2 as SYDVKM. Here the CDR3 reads CASSLRGIKGEYEQYF. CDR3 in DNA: TGTGCCAGCAGTCTCCGGGGTATTAAGGGGGAGTACGAGCAGTACTTC.

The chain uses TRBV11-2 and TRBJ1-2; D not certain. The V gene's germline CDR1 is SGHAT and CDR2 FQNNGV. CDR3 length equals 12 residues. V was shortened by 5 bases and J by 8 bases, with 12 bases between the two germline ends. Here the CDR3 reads CASSIYNEGYTF. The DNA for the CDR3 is TGTGCCAGCAGCATCTATAACGAGGGCTACACCTTC.

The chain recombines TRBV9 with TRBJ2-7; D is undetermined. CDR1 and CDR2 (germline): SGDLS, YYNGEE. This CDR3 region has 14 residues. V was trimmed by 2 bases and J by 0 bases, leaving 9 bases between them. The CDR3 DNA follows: TGTGCCAGCAGCGTGTCCCAACTCTCCTACGAGCAGTACTTC. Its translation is CASSVSQLSYEQYF.

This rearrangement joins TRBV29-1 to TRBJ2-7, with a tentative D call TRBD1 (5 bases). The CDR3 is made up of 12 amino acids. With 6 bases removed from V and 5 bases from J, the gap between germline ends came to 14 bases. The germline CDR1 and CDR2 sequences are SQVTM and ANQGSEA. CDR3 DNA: TGCAGCGTCTTCCAGGGTACGAACGAGCAGTACTTC. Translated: CSVFQGTNEQYF.

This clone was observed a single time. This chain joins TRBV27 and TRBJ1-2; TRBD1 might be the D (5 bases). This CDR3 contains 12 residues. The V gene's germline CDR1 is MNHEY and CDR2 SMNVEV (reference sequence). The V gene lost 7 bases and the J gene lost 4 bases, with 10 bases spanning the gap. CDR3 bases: TGTGCCAGCATGGGGGTTGGCTATGGCTACACCTTC. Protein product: CASMGVGYGYTF.

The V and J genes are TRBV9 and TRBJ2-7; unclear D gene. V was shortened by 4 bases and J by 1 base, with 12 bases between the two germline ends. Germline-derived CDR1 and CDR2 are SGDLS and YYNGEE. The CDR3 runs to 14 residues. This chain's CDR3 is CASSPIGISYEQYF. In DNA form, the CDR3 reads TGTGCCAGCAGCCCTATAGGGATATCCTACGAGCAGTACTTC.

The CDR3 here is CASSVSGETQYF. The DNA of the CDR3 is TGTGCCAGCAGCGTCTCCGGAGAGACCCAGTACTTC. The J gene is TRBJ2-5, the V gene TRBV9; D uncertain. The CDR3 loop spans 12 amino acids. Germline CDR1 is SGDLS and CDR2 is YYNGEE. The V end lost 2 bases, the J end lost 4 bases, and 6 bases lay between the germline ends.

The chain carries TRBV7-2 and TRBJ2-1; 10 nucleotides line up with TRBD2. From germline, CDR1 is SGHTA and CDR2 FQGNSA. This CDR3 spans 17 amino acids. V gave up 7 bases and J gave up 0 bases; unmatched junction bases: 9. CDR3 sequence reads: CASTEKSSGSSYNEQFF. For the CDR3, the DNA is TGTGCCAGCACCGAAAAATCTAGCGGGAGCTCCTACAATGAGCAGTTCTTC.

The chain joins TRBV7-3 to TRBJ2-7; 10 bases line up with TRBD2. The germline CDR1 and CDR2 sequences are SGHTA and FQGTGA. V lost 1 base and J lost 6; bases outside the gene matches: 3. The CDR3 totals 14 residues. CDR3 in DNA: TGTGCCAGCAGCTTAAGAGTAGCGGGAGGCGAGCAGTACTTC. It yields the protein CASSLRVAGGEQYF.

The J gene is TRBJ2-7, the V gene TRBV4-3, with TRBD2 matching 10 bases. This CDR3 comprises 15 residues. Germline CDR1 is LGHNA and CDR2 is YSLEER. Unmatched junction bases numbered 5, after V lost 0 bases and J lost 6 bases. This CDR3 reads CASSQDPSGRREQYF. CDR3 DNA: TGCGCCAGCAGCCAAGATCCTAGCGGGAGACGCGAGCAGTACTTC.

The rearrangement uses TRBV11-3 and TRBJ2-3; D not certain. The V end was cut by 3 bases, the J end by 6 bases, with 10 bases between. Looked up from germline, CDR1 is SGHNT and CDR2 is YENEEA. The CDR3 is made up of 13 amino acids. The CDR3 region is CASSFIHGDTQYF. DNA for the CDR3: TGTGCCAGCAGCTTTATTCACGGGGATACGCAGTATTTT.

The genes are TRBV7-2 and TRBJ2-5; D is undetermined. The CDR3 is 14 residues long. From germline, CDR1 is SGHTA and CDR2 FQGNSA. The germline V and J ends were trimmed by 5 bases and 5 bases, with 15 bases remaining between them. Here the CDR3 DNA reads TGTGCCAGCAGCCAAACGAATTACCTCGAGACCCAGTACTTC. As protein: CASSQTNYLETQYF.

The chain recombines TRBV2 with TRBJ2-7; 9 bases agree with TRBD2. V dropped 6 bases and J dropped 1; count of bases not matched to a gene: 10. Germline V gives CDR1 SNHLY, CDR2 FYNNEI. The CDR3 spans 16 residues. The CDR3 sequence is CASSGLVAGVSYEQYF. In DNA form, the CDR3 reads TGTGCCAGCAGCGGCCTTGTAGCGGGGGTTTCCTACGAGCAGTACTTC. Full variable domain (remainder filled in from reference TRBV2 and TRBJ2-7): EPEVTQTPSHQVTQMGQEVILRCVPISNHLYFYWYRQILGQKVEFLVSFYNNEISEKSEIFDDQFSVERPDGSNFTLKIRSTKLEDSAMYFCASSGLVAGVSYEQYFGPGTRLTVT.